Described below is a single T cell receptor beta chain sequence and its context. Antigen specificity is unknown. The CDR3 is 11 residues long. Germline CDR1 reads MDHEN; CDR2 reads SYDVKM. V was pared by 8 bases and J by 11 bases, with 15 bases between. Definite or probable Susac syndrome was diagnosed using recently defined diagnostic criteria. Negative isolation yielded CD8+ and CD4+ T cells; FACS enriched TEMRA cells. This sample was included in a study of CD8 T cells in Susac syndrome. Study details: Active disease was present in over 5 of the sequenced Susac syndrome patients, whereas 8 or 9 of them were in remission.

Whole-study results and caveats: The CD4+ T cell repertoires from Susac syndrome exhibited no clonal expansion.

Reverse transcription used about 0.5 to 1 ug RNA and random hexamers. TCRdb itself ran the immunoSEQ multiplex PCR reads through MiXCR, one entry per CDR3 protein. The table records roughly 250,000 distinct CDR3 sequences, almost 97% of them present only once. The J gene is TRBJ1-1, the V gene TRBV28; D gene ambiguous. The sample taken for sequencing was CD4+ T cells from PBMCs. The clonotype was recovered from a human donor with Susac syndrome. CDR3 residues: CASGLTSSAFF. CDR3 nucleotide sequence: TGTGCCAGCGGGCTGACAAGTTCGGCTTTCTTT.